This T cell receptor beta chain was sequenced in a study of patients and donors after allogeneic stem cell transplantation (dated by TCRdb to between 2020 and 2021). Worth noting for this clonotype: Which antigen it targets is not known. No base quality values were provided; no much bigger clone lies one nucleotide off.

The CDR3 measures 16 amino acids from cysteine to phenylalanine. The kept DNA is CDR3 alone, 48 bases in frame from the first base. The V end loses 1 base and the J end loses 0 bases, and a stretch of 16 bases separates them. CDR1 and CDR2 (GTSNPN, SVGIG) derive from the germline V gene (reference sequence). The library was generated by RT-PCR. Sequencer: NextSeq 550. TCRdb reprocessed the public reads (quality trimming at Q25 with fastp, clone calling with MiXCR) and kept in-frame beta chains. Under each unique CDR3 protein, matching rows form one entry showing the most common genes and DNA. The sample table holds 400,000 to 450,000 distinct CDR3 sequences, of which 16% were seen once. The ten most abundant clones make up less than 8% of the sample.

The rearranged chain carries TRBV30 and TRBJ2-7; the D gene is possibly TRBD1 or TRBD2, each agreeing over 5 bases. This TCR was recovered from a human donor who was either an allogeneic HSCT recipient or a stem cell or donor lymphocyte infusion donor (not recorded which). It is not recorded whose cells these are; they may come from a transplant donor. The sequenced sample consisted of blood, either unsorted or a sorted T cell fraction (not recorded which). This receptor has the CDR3 CAWSANKGRNSYEQYF. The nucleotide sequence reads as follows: TGTGCCTGGAGTGCGAATAAGGGACGGAACTCCTACGAGCAGTACTTC.